These T cell receptor beta chains were read from a single sample in a study of spatial heterogeneity in lung cancer. TCRdb recomputed calls from the 5' RACE reads with MiXCR, one row per CDR3 protein. The sample has 3,000 to 4,500 distinct CDR3 sequences, about 18% seen once. The material sequenced was PBMCs, taken at surgery. These receptors were collected from a male donor with early-stage non-small cell lung cancer. Each CDR3 is given with its conserved first and last residue. Each record gives: J gene, clone size, CDR3 length, D gene, V gene, CDR3 DNA, CDR3 protein. A D gene is named only where the DNA matches it firmly. Clone sizes are given selectively: once, few, many, or a class where the clone is expanded.

>TRBJ2-7|NA|20|TRBD2|TRBV7-2
TGTGCCAGCAGTCCAGCCGGACTAGCGGGGAGCTATCCTAGCTCCTACGAGCAGTACTTC
CASSPAGLAGSYPSSYEQYF
>TRBJ2-1|NA|18|TRBD2|TRBV19
TGTGCCAGTAGTCTTCGACCCCCTAGCGGGGGCTCCCACAATGAGCAGTTCTTC
CASSLRPPSGGSHNEQFF
>TRBJ2-7|NA|15|TRBD1|TRBV13
TGTGCCAGCAGCTCAACCGGGACAGGGGTTGGAGAGCAGTACTTC
CASSSTGTGVGEQYF
>TRBJ2-3|medium-sized|14|NA|TRBV9
TGTGCCAGCAGCGTAGGAGGAGGACTCGATACGCAGTATTTT
CASSVGGGLDTQYF
>TRBJ2-1|many|15|NA|TRBV12-3/TRBV12-4
TGTGCCAGCATCCTAGGGGTAGCTTCCAGCAATGAGCAGTTCTTC
CASILGVASSNEQFF
>TRBJ2-7|NA|15|NA|TRBV12-3/TRBV12-4
TGTGCCAGCAGTTTGTTGCGGCGAGATTCCTACGAGCAGTACTTC
CASSLLRRDSYEQYF
>TRBJ1-2|medium-sized|14|NA|TRBV28
TGTGCCAGCAGCGATTTAAGCATCCGCTATGGCTACACCTTC
CASSDLSIRYGYTF
>TRBJ2-1|few|16|NA|TRBV5-6
TGTGCCAGCGTAAAACGGGCATTCATCTCCTACAATGAGCAGTTCTTC
CASVKRAFISYNEQFF
>TRBJ2-3|many|15|TRBD2|TRBV29-1
TGCAGCGTTGCCCGGACTAGCGCGCTTCTAGGTACGCAGTATTTT
CSVARTSALLGTQYF
>TRBJ1-1|medium-sized|14|NA|TRBV2
TGTGCCAGCAGCGGGATACTCATGAACACTGAAGCTTTCTTT
CASSGILMNTEAFF
>TRBJ2-1|medium-sized|15|TRBD2|TRBV19
TGTGCCAGTAGACCTCGAGCGGGAGGGTACAATGAGCAGTTCTTC
CASRPRAGGYNEQFF
>TRBJ1-1|NA|13|NA|TRBV7-2
TGTGCCAGCAGGCTTACAATGAACACTGAAGCTTTCTTT
CASRLTMNTEAFF
>TRBJ1-5|few|12|NA|TRBV7-2
TGTGCCAGCAGCTTCCCGGGTCAGCCCCAGCATTTT
CASSFPGQPQHF
>TRBJ2-3|many|18|NA|TRBV20-1
TGCAGTGCTCTCAGGGGGACGGTCCGGGACTCTCAGGGGGATACGCAGTATTTT
CSALRGTVRDSQGDTQYF
>TRBJ1-4|NA|14|TRBD1|TRBV9
TGTGCCAGCAGCCGGGGGGACAGTAATGAAAAACTGTTTTTT
CASSRGDSNEKLFF
>TRBJ2-3|NA|11|NA|TRBV20-1
TGCAGTGCTAGTATTGGAGATACGCAGTATTTT
CSASIGDTQYF
>TRBJ1-1|NA|15|NA|TRBV4-2
TGTGCCAGCAGCCAAGGAGGTATTCGGAACACTGAAGCTTTCTTT
CASSQGGIRNTEAFF
>TRBJ2-3|NA|17|NA|TRBV29-1
TGCAGCGTTGTGGCTACGGGACACCATACCATCACAGATACGCAGTATTTT
CSVVATGHHTITDTQYF